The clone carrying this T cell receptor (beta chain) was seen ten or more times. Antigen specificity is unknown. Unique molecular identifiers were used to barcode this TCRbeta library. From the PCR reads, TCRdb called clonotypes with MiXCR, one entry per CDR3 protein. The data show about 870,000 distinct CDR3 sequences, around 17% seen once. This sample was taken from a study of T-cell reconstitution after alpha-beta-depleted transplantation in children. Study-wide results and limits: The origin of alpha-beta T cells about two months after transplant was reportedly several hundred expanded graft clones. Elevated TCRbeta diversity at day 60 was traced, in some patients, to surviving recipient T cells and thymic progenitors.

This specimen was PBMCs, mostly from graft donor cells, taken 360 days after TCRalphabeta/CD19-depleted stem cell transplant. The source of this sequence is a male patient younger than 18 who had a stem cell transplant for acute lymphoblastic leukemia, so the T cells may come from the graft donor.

In DNA, the CDR3 is TGCGCCAGCAGCACCTCCCGGACAGGCCTCTCTGGAAACACCATATATTTT. Amino acid sequence: CASSTSRTGLSGNTIYF. This chain uses TRBV5-1 with TRBJ1-3; 7 nucleotides agree with TRBD1. J was trimmed by 0 bases and V by 4 bases; bases with no gene match: 10. This CDR3 comprises 17 residues. Germline CDR1 and CDR2: SGHRS and YFSETQ.